This T cell receptor beta chain was identified during a study of cytomegalovirus exposure and HLA in healthy donors (dated by TCRdb to the late 2010s). The study in broad terms: An earlier analysis of fewer than 750 of the donors reported 250 to 300 Gb of sequence data and approximately 120 million unique TCR beta sequences obtained from approximately 180 million T cells. Several DR-DQ haplotypes were handled as single units for association and clustering because linkage in the cohort was strong. The study was designed to test whether signatures of past pathogen exposure could be identified by cataloging public T cell receptors. HLA typing covered class I and class II loci at four-digit resolution. The study used immunosequencing to profile the T cell repertoires of approximately 640 subjects and linked those repertoires to cytomegalovirus serostatus. A later genetic analysis took genome-wide SNP genotypes for about three fifths of the 666 donors and used that subset as a discovery cohort. In addition to the first cohort of around 670 subjects, a separate validation cohort of over 90 different subjects was used. In an earlier analysis of 500 to 650 of the donors, high-throughput TCR beta sequencing was used to judge whether each TCR beta V gene segment behaved as functional or pseudogenic. Donor age, sex, ethnicity and CMV serostatus were compiled together with the repertoire data. Every discovery cohort repertoire had been produced on one sequencing platform. Roughly 300 gigabases of sequencing data and tens of millions of unique TCR sequences made up an early release that covered around 640 HLA-typed donors. In the later analysis, no new phenotypic data were used to find candidate immune exposures; instead, reliance was placed on TCR beta sequences and their occurrence across donors. To study patterns of TCR occurrence, a later analysis re-analyzed previously published TCR beta repertoires from 666 donors and added high-resolution HLA genotyping. The study combined high-throughput TCR immunosequencing, statistical association of individual TCRs with disease status, and machine learning to predict cytomegalovirus infection status. The number of donors typed differed by locus, with about 629-640 for A, B, C, DRB1 and DQB1, more than 500 for DQA1, 600 to 610 for DPA1, and approximately 470 for DPB1. Among some 400 genotyped donors of the cohort, an average of approximately 240,000 unique TCR beta nucleotide sequences were sequenced per donor, roughly 18% of them non-productive. The genetic ancestry cluster associated with self-reported Caucasian donors included about four fifths of the 398 genotyped donors. General findings and caveats noted by the study authors: Linkage disequilibrium might explain the correlated functional status among segregating V segments, but an unknown experimental factor could not be ruled out. The study listed 150 to 200 TCR beta chains as associated with cytomegalovirus. Compared with equally common non-associated chains, HLA-associated TCR beta chains in a later analysis were more clonally expanded and had lower generation probabilities. Because HLA typing was missing for some donors at each locus, association tests included only the typed subset. The earlier analysis of around 600 of the donors excluded 15 to 20 rarely observed V segments, including chromosome 9 orphons, because counts were too low. Because the 87-base-pair reads could not distinguish some IMGT-functional V segments, including TRBV6-2 and TRBV6-3, those segments were excluded. Sequencing depth was assumed to be roughly uniform across donors in the presence/absence analyses, though that assumption may not hold. The authors suggested that the approach could potentially be extended to other disease states and immunological phenotypes. According to a later analysis, most CMV-associated TCR beta chains appeared to be HLA-restricted, and the HLA associations seemed to be driven largely by CMV exposure. At a false discovery rate of 0.05, a later analysis linked around 15,000 TCR beta sequences to specific HLA alleles. A cluster of highly shared sequence variants was judged likely to represent a technical artifact of the sequencing pipeline. In this cohort, only TCR beta chains were sequenced, and detectable features were limited by the absence of alpha or paired-chain data. Compared with the 666-donor mean, donors in an Asian-associated ancestry cluster had fewer N-insertions in productive TCRs, according to a later genetic analysis. In vitro tests confirmed that a few of the cytomegalovirus-associated TCR beta chains recognize cytomegalovirus antigens. For the cohort, immune exposure information was limited to CMV serostatus. V-gene and J-gene trimming of TCR beta chains was associated with a missense DCLRE1C variant in a later genetic analysis, and the association was replicated in an independent cohort. A later analysis reported that several top co-occurrence clusters appeared linked to parvovirus B19, influenza, CMV and Epstein-Barr virus. In both the original and validation cohorts, the classifier was reported to diagnose cytomegalovirus status with high specificity and sensitivity. An earlier analysis of around 600 of the donors showed that most TCR beta V segments appeared in productive rearrangements either about 90% or about 30% of the time, which broadly matched IMGT annotations. Most TCR sequences were observed very rarely across donors, whereas some public TCRs were present in many individuals. Strong co-occurrence of HLA alleles, especially DR and DQ, made assigning TCR associations to individual alleles difficult. A further reported finding was that TCR beta sequences accurately predicted the HLA-A and HLA-B alleles for most subjects in the first cohort. In a later analysis, TCR association rates were found to vary across HLA loci, with the most associated TCRs seen for DRB1 alleles and the fewest for HLA-C alleles.

In total, more than 500 healthy bone marrow donors made up the cohort. Cohort members were all nominally healthy when sampled, although unrecorded immune exposures were likely present. The donor was CMV seropositive and belonged to the group of some 290 seropositive cohort members. A peripheral blood sample was collected from each donor, and TCR beta sequencing was performed on peripheral blood mononuclear cells. Genomic DNA extraction from the blood cell samples was performed with the Qiagen DNeasy Blood Extraction Kit. Regarding this clone: Its antigen is not yet known. No much larger clonotype is one base removed from it; base qualities were not supplied.

Its CDR3 holds 14 amino acids, cysteine through phenylalanine. Only the CDR3 DNA is retained, 42 bases long and in frame from the first base. According to the germline V gene, CDR1 reads MNHEY and CDR2 reads SVGAGI. The junction shows trimming of 2 bases on V and 8 bases on J, and the gene matches do not reach 8 bases of it. The library was prepared using the immunoSEQ multiplex PCR assay. The multiplex PCR relied on a mix of 60 forward primers for TCR Vbeta segments and 13 reverse primers for TCR Jbeta segments. The CDR3 region of rearranged TCR beta genes was amplified from genomic DNA with a multiplex PCR assay. On the Illumina HiSeq System, the amplified TCR beta libraries were sequenced as 87-base-pair reads. Concerning the study's data processing: A later analysis tallied around 80 million unique TCR beta chains across the 666 repertoires, and approximately 12 million of those chains were shared by two or more donors. Raw reads were error-corrected and collapsed into unique sequences by a nearest-neighbor algorithm in which closely related sequences were merged to remove PCR and sequencing errors. CDR3 sequences were aligned to IMGT reference sequences to assign V, D and J gene segments. Each retained sequence needed at least a six-nucleotide match to both a V gene segment and a J gene segment. Rearrangements were classified as productive when the CDR3 lacked stop codons and remained in frame with V and J, and all other rearrangements were classified as non-productive. Following IMGT convention, CDR3 was defined as the stretch from the second conserved V-encoded cysteine up to the conserved J-encoded phenylalanine. In an earlier analysis of 550 to 650 of the donors, sequences lacking an unambiguous match to a single V gene segment were excluded. In an earlier analysis of 587 of the donors, a V segment was called functional when productive rearrangements were above 56.7%, and segregating when the standard deviation between donors exceeded 5%. A statistical classification framework was built to diagnose cytomegalovirus status from the catalog of TCR beta chain sequences. In a later analysis, V and J genes were assigned by comparing TCR nucleotide sequences against IMGT/GENE-DB human TR gene sequences. Using the TCRdist pipeline, a later analysis assigned CDR3 sequences along with most-parsimonious VDJ recombination scenarios. In a later analysis, each TCR beta chain was defined by its CDR3 amino acid sequence together with its V-gene family, and reads lacking a unique V-gene family were excluded. In a later analysis, a few hundred highly shared, low-generation-probability nucleotide sequences were removed to address suspected cross-contamination and a sequencing artifact. A later analysis calculated a clonal expansion index for each public chain from normalized within-repertoire ranks of inferred template counts. A later analysis computed generation probabilities with a VDJ recombination model fitted to out-of-frame rearrangements, and checked the results against IGoR. Hypergeometric tests were used in a later analysis to score TCR-TCR, TCR-HLA and TCR-CMV co-occurrence, with a repertoire-size bias correction applied to the TCR pairs. In a later analysis, false discovery rates were estimated by permuting HLA or CMV assignments 20 times. In a later analysis, co-occurring TCRs were grouped using DBSCAN, and TCRdist sequence similarity was added for clustering within HLA-allele-positive subsets. Repertoires with fewer than 30,000 or more than 120,000 public chains, plus five repertoires with anomalous nucleotide sharing, were excluded from co-occurrence clustering. The table comes from immuneACCESS by way of TCRdb, which keeps in-frame sequences with V and J called. Part of the clones is missing from these tables; in studies checked, under half for an unresolved V gene and the rest for unknown reasons. V, J and clone size derive from that table, while D and trimming were established from the DNA sequence. The sample table records 60,000 to 70,000 clones; around 78% of these occur just once. About 8% of the sample lies in the top ten.

The receptor chain draws on TRBV6-5 and TRBJ1-2; TRBD1 matches 7 bases in the middle. This sequence originates from a man aged 18 to 30 in good health and CMV-seropositive. Sequencing was done on a sample of PBMCs. CDR3 region: CASSYLGQRQGYTF. Read as DNA, the sequence is TGTGCCAGCAGTTACCTGGGACAGAGACAAGGCTACACCTTC.